This T cell receptor beta chain was found in a study of blood T cell repertoires in COVID-19. About the study: In each case, the material was cDNA or gDNA derived from T cells, B-cell-depleted T cells, or PBMCs.

Original processing methods: How many nucleated cells were present was estimated from reference gene primer amplification. Profiling relied on immunoSEQ multiplex PCR, and the TCRdb table lists in-frame clones only, not all of them. V, J and clone size were drawn from that table, and D and trimming were deduced from the DNA. The profile covers a few hundred thousand clones, with around 91% appearing a single time and 0.6% to 0.7% taken by the ten largest. The age range of participants was about 18 to 95 years, with residence in about two dozen US areas. Recovered Cohort 3 donors showed two negative PCRs, clearance, or symptom resolution. Sequencing was performed on PBMCs or T cells enriched from blood (not recorded which). This clonotype originated in a man aged 18-30 years who had recovered from COVID-19.

CDR3 region: CASSAESGIGGEQFF. CDR3 nucleotide sequence: TGTGCCAGCAGTGCCGAAAGCGGGATAGGTGGTGAGCAGTTCTTC. The V call is TRBV2, the J call TRBJ2-1; 7 bases align to TRBD2. J gave up 9 bases and V 4 bases, and 12 bases lay outside the gene matches. The CDR3 loop spans 15 amino acids. CDR1 is SNHLY and CDR2 is FYNNEI in the germline V gene.